This entry lists 24 T cell receptor beta chains sequenced from one sample in a study of neoadjuvant anti-PD-1 for oral cavity cancer. TCRdb keeps only in-frame clones here, not all; method: immunoSEQ multiplex PCR. The sample has about 62,000 clones, approximately 80% seen once. The sample was PBMCs, taken before nivolumab (anti-PD-1) treatment. These receptors were taken from a person aged 35-79 years with oral cavity squamous cell carcinoma.

The V call is TRBV30, the J call TRBJ1-5, with D perhaps matching TRBD1 (5 bases). The CDR3 consists of 15 residues. V dropped 2 bases and J dropped 0 bases, with 11 bases sitting between them. Germline V CDR1 and CDR2: GTSNPN, SVGIG (reference sequence). The CDR3: CAWSIAGSSNQPQHF. The CDR3 nucleotides are TGTGCCTGGAGTATCGCAGGGAGTAGCAATCAGCCCCAGCATTTT.

The J gene is TRBJ2-1, the V gene TRBV5-1; D is ambiguous. The germline gives CDR1 SGHRS, CDR2 YFSETQ. The germline V and J ends were trimmed by 4 bases and 9 bases, with 20 bases remaining between them. The CDR3 consists of 15 residues. DNA for the CDR3: TGCGCCAGCAGCCCCGCCCCAGGTACCGAGACTGAGCAGTTCTTC. Translation gives CASSPAPGTETEQFF.

This sequence joins TRBV19 and TRBJ2-4; no firm D call. Germline CDR1 and CDR2: LNHDA and SQIVND (reference sequence). V was pared by 3 bases and J by 0 bases, with 12 bases between. The CDR3 length is 16 residues. In nucleotides, the CDR3 is TGTGCCAGTAGTATCCCCTCGGGCCTAGCCAAAAACATTCAGTACTTC. Translated, it gives CASSIPSGLAKNIQYF.

This chain links TRBV5-4 with TRBJ1-1; 8 bases are shared with TRBD1. CDR1 is SGHNT and CDR2 is YYREEE in the germline V gene (reference sequence). The ends lost 0 bases at V and 4 bases at J; junction bases unmatched: 5. The CDR3 loop spans 15 amino acids. The CDR3 DNA is TGTGCCAGCAGCTTGGTTCAGGGGGCCGGCACTGAAGCTTTCTTT. This translates into CASSLVQGAGTEAFF.

The chain couples TRBV2 to TRBJ2-7, with D unclear. CDR1 is SNHLY and CDR2 is FYNNEI in the germline V gene. The CDR3 is made up of 13 amino acids. Deletions cut 6 bases from V and 3 bases from J, with 12 bases between. The CDR3 coding sequence is TGTGCCAGCAGAGTTATGAGTGGCTACGAGCAGTACTTC. It translates to CASRVMSGYEQYF.

The J gene is TRBJ1-6, the V gene TRBV5-6; 8 bases fit TRBD1. The CDR3 is 14 amino acids. V shed 6 bases and J 7 bases; nucleotides not matched to a gene: 6. The germline V gene has CDR1 SGHDT and CDR2 YYEEEE. DNA of the CDR3: TGTGCCAGCAAAAACAACAGGGGGAATTCACCCCTCCACTTT. Translation gives CASKNNRGNSPLHF.

V is TRBV6-5 and J is TRBJ2-7; D ambiguous. Germline V gene lookup returns CDR1 MNHEY and CDR2 SVGAGI. This CDR3 is 15 amino acids long. V gave up 2 bases and J gave up 3 bases, with 14 bases separating them. The CDR3 here is CASSYSDDGSYEQYF. The CDR3 DNA follows: TGTGCCAGCAGTTACAGCGATGACGGAAGCTACGAGCAGTACTTC.

V gene TRBV18 combines with J gene TRBJ1-1; D remains unclear. V was trimmed by 4 bases and J by 5 bases, leaving 17 bases between them. CDR3 length equals 15 residues. Germline-derived CDR1 and CDR2 are KGHSH and LQKENI. CDR3 region: CASSRRSEGGTEAFF. CDR3 bases: TGTGCCAGCTCACGCCGATCAGAAGGTGGGACTGAAGCTTTCTTT.

The gene calls are TRBV6-4 and TRBJ2-1, with 8 bases fitting TRBD2. Germline lookup yields CDR1 MRHNA and CDR2 SNTAGT. The CDR3 contains 16 residues. With V trimmed by 2 bases and J by 4 bases, 7 bases remained unmatched. The CDR3 DNA sequence: TGTGCCAGCAGTGACAGCGGGACTAGGAGTTACAATGAGCAGTTCTTC. The encoded protein is CASSDSGTRSYNEQFF.

V is TRBV29-1 and J is TRBJ2-5; D gene uncertain. Trimming took 3 bases from V and 2 from J, leaving 10 bases between them. The CDR3 loop spans 13 amino acids. CDR1 and CDR2 (germline): SQVTM, ANQGSEA. CDR3 residues: CSVDLLGQETQYF. The CDR3 region has the DNA TGCAGCGTTGACCTCTTGGGACAAGAGACCCAGTACTTC.

This clone appeared a few times. This sequence joins TRBV9 and TRBJ1-1; D is uncertain. The CDR3 is made up of 14 amino acids. Trimming removed 0 bases from V and 3 bases from J, with 9 bases in between. The germline gives CDR1 SGDLS, CDR2 YYNGEE. CDR3 loop: CASSVAMRDTEAFF. The DNA of the CDR3 is TGTGCCAGCAGCGTAGCGATGAGGGACACTGAAGCTTTCTTT.

This clone was counted once. The rearrangement uses TRBV28 and TRBJ1-6; 7 bases match TRBD1. The CDR3 sequence is 15 residues long. Germline trimming cut 2 bases from V and 6 bases from J; bases unmatched to any gene: 4. Germline V gene data show CDR1 as MDHEN and CDR2 as SYDVKM. The CDR3 nucleotides read TGTGCCAGCAGTTTAACCGGGACAGTTAATTCACCCCTCCACTTT. As protein: CASSLTGTVNSPLHF.

The chain employs TRBV7-2 and TRBJ2-1; TRBD2 matches 11 bases. After removal of 4 bases from V and 7 bases from J, the junction contained 15 bases not matched to a gene. The length of the CDR3 is 18 residues. Germline V gene sequence: CDR1 SGHTA, CDR2 FQGNSA. The CDR3 bases are TGTGCCAGCAGCTCCATCCTTATAGCTAGCGGGGGGCGGAATGAGCAGTTCTTC. It specifies CASSSILIASGGRNEQFF.

J is TRBJ1-1 and V is TRBV5-8; D unclear. V lost 4 bases to trimming and J lost 3 bases, with 16 bases between them. The CDR3 runs to 15 residues. Per germline, CDR1 SGHTS and CDR2 YDEGEE. Here the CDR3 DNA reads TGTGCCAGCAGCCCAGTCCCCTCTGGGGACACTGAAGCTTTCTTT. Encoded protein: CASSPVPSGDTEAFF.

The chain carries TRBV13 and TRBJ1-1; D not resolved. The CDR3 length is 12 residues. Germline assignment: CDR1 PRHDT and CDR2 FYEKMQ (reference sequence). V was pared by 0 bases and J by 7 bases, with 6 bases between. In nucleotides, the CDR3 is TGTGCCAGCAGCTTAGGCCCCCTTGAAGCTTTCTTT. Translated, it gives CASSLGPLEAFF.

V is TRBV5-1 and J is TRBJ2-2, with 7 bases that match TRBD1. V shed 4 bases and J 3 bases; nucleotides not matched to a gene: 6. The CDR3 consists of 15 residues. Germline V gene lookup returns CDR1 SGHRS and CDR2 YFSETQ. The CDR3 protein is CASSTGQTYTGELFF. For the CDR3, the DNA is TGCGCCAGCAGCACGGGACAGACCTACACCGGGGAGCTGTTTTTT.

J is TRBJ2-1 and V is TRBV28; the D gene is possibly TRBD2 (6 bases). Trimming removed 3 bases at V and 9 bases at J, with 12 bases between. This CDR3 is 13 amino acids long. Germline CDR1 is MDHEN and CDR2 is SYDVKM. The CDR3 region has the DNA TGTGCCAGCAGTTTGGAGGGGATTGGTGAGCAGTTCTTC. Encoded protein: CASSLEGIGEQFF.

The chain links TRBV15 to TRBJ1-1; 9 bases align to TRBD1. The V segment lost 2 bases and the J segment 5 bases; nucleotides outside the gene matches: 6. The CDR3 runs to 15 residues. Germline assignment: CDR1 LNHNV and CDR2 YYDKDF (reference sequence). The CDR3 DNA sequence: TGTGCCACCAGCAGACTCGGGACAGGGAATACTGAAGCTTTCTTT. It codes for CATSRLGTGNTEAFF.

This clone was seen only once. CDR3 bases: TGTGCCAGCAGCCTCCTAGGACAGGGGAAACTGTTTTTT. Protein: CASSLLGQGKLFF. The chain couples TRBV7-2 to TRBJ1-4; 9 nucleotides align to TRBD1. This CDR3 has 13 amino acids. Germline assignment: CDR1 SGHTA and CDR2 FQGNSA. Losses at the gene ends were 5 bases for V and 11 bases for J; bases not matched to a gene: 6.

The chain joins TRBV18 to TRBJ1-4, with D maybe TRBD1 (6 bases). V was trimmed by 6 bases and J by 3 bases, leaving 11 bases between them. Germline CDR1 reads KGHSH; CDR2 reads LQKENI. The CDR3 consists of 14 residues. CDR3 sequence (DNA): TGTGCCAGCTCGCAACAGGGTTCTAATGAAAAACTGTTTTTT. Its protein is CASSQQGSNEKLFF.

The table lists this clone with a count of one. The rearrangement links TRBV15 to TRBJ1-2; 7 bases agree with TRBD1. The junction had 15 bases not matched to a gene; V was cut back by 0 bases and J by 5 bases. This CDR3 contains 18 residues. In germline, CDR1 is LNHNV, CDR2 YYDKDF (reference sequence). Written as DNA, the CDR3 is TGTGCCACCAGCAGAGATCTGGTCCCCAGACAGGGCCCGTATGGCTACACCTTC. This sequence encodes CATSRDLVPRQGPYGYTF.

The genes are TRBV2 and TRBJ2-7; D unclear. The CDR3 is 12 amino acids. Germline V lookup: CDR1 SNHLY, CDR2 FYNNEI. Deletions cut 4 bases from V and 4 bases from J, with 8 bases between. CDR3 DNA: TGTGCCAGCAGTGCGCAGTCATACGAGCAGTACTTC. Protein product: CASSAQSYEQYF.

The genes are TRBV6-1 and TRBJ2-7, with a weak D call TRBD2 (5 bases). The V gene lost 3 bases and the J gene lost 0 bases, with 18 bases spanning the gap. Germline V gives CDR1 MNHNS, CDR2 SASEGT. The CDR3 loop spans 17 amino acids. The CDR3 reads CASSDGVARSSSYEQYF. For the CDR3, the DNA is TGTGCCAGCAGTGATGGGGTAGCGAGGTCTAGCTCCTACGAGCAGTACTTC.

The CDR3 here is CASSSRAQGLMNTEAFF. The CDR3 bases are TGTGCCAGCAGCTCCCGGGCGCAGGGGTTAATGAACACTGAAGCTTTCTTT. The chain links TRBV7-8 to TRBJ1-1; TRBD1 might be the D (6 bases). The germline V gene encodes CDR1 SGHVS and CDR2 FQNEAQ. The V end lost 4 bases, the J end lost 0 bases, and 18 bases lay between the germline ends. The CDR3 extends over 17 amino acids.